The sequence of this T cell receptor (beta chain) was determined in a study of blood T cell repertoires in COVID-19. Clones were sequenced by immunoSEQ multiplex PCR, and TCRdb holds only the in-frame ones, with some missing. The table shows a few hundred thousand clones, with around 87% occurring only once. V was clipped by 4 bases and J by 1 base, with 11 bases between them. This CDR3 spans 14 amino acids. Germline-derived CDR1 and CDR2 are MRHNA and SNTAGT. Sequences were obtained from peripheral blood. The receptor was derived from a woman aged 50 to 65 with acute or convalescent COVID-19. V is TRBV6-4 and J is TRBJ2-7; possible D gene TRBD1, 6 bases. The DNA for the CDR3 is TGTGCCAGCAGTGCGGACAGAACTTCCTACGAGCAGTACTTC. Its translation: CASSADRTSYEQYF.